Here is one TCR beta chain with its context. The time point is: patch test 1, 2 weeks after DPC sensitization. Treatment meaning: therapeutic diphenylcyclopropenone sensitization with weekly scalp DPC. The source of the sample is a study of human T cells and chemical hapten exposure. Germline V CDR1 and CDR2: SQVTM, ANQGSEA. V lost 5 bases to trimming and J lost 3 bases, with 7 bases between them. CDR3 length: 11 amino acids. Each CDR3 protein is one row after TCRdb ran MiXCR on the RACE reads. The sample gives 40,000 to 60,000 distinct CDR3 sequences, about a tenth of which show up once; roughly 4.4% is in the top ten.

The TCR comes from a woman in her fifties or sixties with alopecia areata. Some clones in this sample may be carry-over from other donors' samples. The V gene is TRBV29-1, the J gene TRBJ2-5; D might be TRBD1 (5 bases). The material was whole blood, obtained in connection with sensitization to the hapten diphenylcyclopropenone (DPC). CDR3: CSVSTEETQYF. In DNA form, the CDR3 reads TGCAGCGTTTCGACAGAAGAGACCCAGTACTTC.